Below, one TCR beta chain is given with its context. This record comes from a study of a mutant IDH1 vaccine in newly diagnosed glioma. Trimming shortened V by 6 bases and J by 4 bases, and 16 bases separated the two germline ends. Looked up from germline, CDR1 is MNHEY and CDR2 is SVGAGI. The CDR3 has 15 residues. Described time point: baseline, week 1 (first vaccination visit). Noted treatment: pre-vaccination baseline after standard-of-care therapy. Repertoires were generated with immunoSEQ multiplex PCR, while TCRdb's copy carries only in-frame clones and drops some. The sample lists roughly 71,000 clones; roughly 85% were seen once.

The source was PBMCs, collected from a glioma patient treated with radiotherapy, temozolomide or both. The rearrangement uses TRBV6-5 and TRBJ1-5; D perhaps matches TRBD1 (5 bases). The receptor comes from a man aged 25 to 40 with glioma. Written as DNA, the CDR3 is TGTGCCAGCAGAGCGCCCAGGGCGGATAATCAGCCCCAGCATTTT. This gives the protein CASRAPRADNQPQHF.